This entry is about one T cell receptor beta chain. Per the study methods: Reference gene primer amplification gave estimated nucleated cell counts. Clones were sequenced by immunoSEQ multiplex PCR, and TCRdb holds only the in-frame ones, with some missing. V, J and clone size are taken as reported in that table, and D and trimming were inferred from the DNA itself. This sample carries roughly 120,000 clones, 84% of them seen once, and the ten largest clones take approximately 7.9%. The data stem from a study of blood T cell repertoires in COVID-19. Overall study context: The study drew acute and convalescent COVID-19 samples from the United States, Italy and Spain. PBMCs, B-cell-depleted T cells, or T cells were the source of the cDNA or gDNA that made up the material.

CDR1 KGHSH and CDR2 LQKENI come from the germline V gene. Trimming removed 5 bases from V and 0 bases from J, with 6 bases in between. CDR3 length: 13 residues. This rearrangement joins TRBV18 to TRBJ2-3; no clear D. Sequencing was carried out using peripheral blood. The TCR sequence derives from a woman of 80 years or more with active or convalescent COVID-19. CDR3 loop: CASSSTSTDTQYF. CDR3 DNA: TGTGCCAGCTCATCCACTAGCACAGATACGCAGTATTTT.